This TCR beta chain was documented in a study of blood T cell repertoires in COVID-19. For the study at large: Samples came from the United States, Italy and Spain, spanning acute and convalescent COVID-19. T cells, B-cell-depleted T cells, or PBMCs provided the cDNA or gDNA that served as material.

Authors' methods: Amplification with reference gene primers provided the estimates of nucleated cell counts. Some clones are missing from TCRdb's copy, which holds only in-frame ones; the method was immunoSEQ multiplex PCR. The D gene and trimming were derived from the DNA, and the V and J assignments and clone size from that table. The sample carries some 460,000 clones, about 89% recorded once. Between the trimmed V and J ends, which lost 1 base and 3 bases, there was a span of 6 bases. There are 14 residues in the CDR3. CDR1 and CDR2 from the germline V gene are LGHNA and YNFKEQ. This TCR was recovered from a woman between 25 and 40 years old with acute or convalescent COVID-19. Input material: peripheral blood. The chain employs TRBV4-2 and TRBJ2-2; D possibly corresponds to TRBD1 (5 bases). In nucleotides, the CDR3 is TGTGCCAGCAGCCAAGCACAGGACACCGGGGAGCTGTTTTTT. This codes for CASSQAQDTGELFF.